The entry below describes one T cell receptor beta chain. No antigen is known for it. The data were obtained in a study of beta chain features in type 1 diabetes. Whole-study context: The examined sorted cells totaled 85 million to 120 million across samples. The study, taken as a whole, reports: Here, the possible influence of HLA type (on TCRB rearrangement) remained unresolved. When cDNA is sequenced, cells with high TCR expression could be over-represented.

The investigators reverse transcribed all of the isolated RNA, so they sequenced expressed TCRB transcripts. Sequencing was performed with immunoSEQ multiplex PCR; in TCRdb, only in-frame clones are kept and a portion is missing. This table holds around 340,000 clones, roughly 8% found once. Staining for CD45RO/CCR7/CD25/CD127/CD95/CD27 allowed sorting of CD4+ naive, central memory, regulatory and stem cell-like memory cells. Germline-derived CDR1 and CDR2 are SGHTA and FQGNSA. The length of the CDR3 is 11 residues. Trimming removed 7 bases at V and 0 bases at J, with 4 bases between. The sequence was collected from a woman younger than 30 in good health. The sample consisted of central memory CD4+ T cells from blood. The gene calls are TRBV7-2 and TRBJ2-7; D unclear. This CDR3 reads CASKISYEQYF. As DNA, the CDR3 is TGTGCCAGCAAAATCTCCTACGAGCAGTACTTC.